The clone carrying this T cell receptor (gamma chain) was seen a handful of times. A much more abundant neighbour one base away suggests this may be a read error. The CDR3 sequence is 11 residues long. The trim removed 3 bases at V and 6 bases at J, leaving 2 bases unmatched. Germline CDR1 VENAVY, CDR2 YDSYNSRV. This sample is part of a study of gamma-delta T cells after stem cell transplantation. TCRdb redid the clone calls on the RT-PCR reads with CATT. Of some 4,500 gamma-chain clones in the sample, 15% to 20% were seen once. Sequences were obtained from gamma-delta T cells. The gene calls are TRGV8 and TRGJ1 or TRGJ2. This TCR derives from a human donor. It is not recorded whose cells these are; they may come from a transplant donor. Here the CDR3 DNA reads TGTGCCACCTGGGATTTTTATAAGAAACTCTTT. Protein product: CATWDFYKKLF.